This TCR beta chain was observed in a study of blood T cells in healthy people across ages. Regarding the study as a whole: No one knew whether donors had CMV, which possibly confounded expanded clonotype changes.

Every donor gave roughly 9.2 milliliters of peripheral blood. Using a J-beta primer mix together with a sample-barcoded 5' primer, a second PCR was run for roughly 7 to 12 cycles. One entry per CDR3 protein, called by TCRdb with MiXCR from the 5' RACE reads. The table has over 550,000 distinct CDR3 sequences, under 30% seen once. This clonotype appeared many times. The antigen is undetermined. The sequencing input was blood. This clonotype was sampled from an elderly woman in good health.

The CDR3 DNA follows: TGCGCCAGCAGCTCACCCCCGGGGTATGAGCAGTTCTTC. Amino acids: CASSSPPGYEQFF. This chain connects TRBV5-1 to TRBJ2-1, with D perhaps TRBD2 (5 bases). CDR3 length: 13 residues. Trimming removed 3 bases at V and 8 bases at J, with 12 bases between. Germline CDR1 reads SGHRS; CDR2 reads YFSETQ.